The subject of this entry is one TCR beta chain. The data derive from a study of blood T cell repertoires in COVID-19. Data came from immunoSEQ multiplex PCR; TCRdb stores just in-frame clones and leaves some out. The sample lists around 98,000 clones, over 70% occurring once. Per the germline V gene, CDR1 is MNHEY and CDR2 is SMNVEV (reference sequence). The length of the CDR3 is 16 residues. Trimming took off 4 bases at V and 4 bases at J, with 20 bases between the two ends. Sample: peripheral blood. This rearrangement joins TRBV27 to TRBJ2-7; a possible D gene is TRBD1 (6 bases). The source is a man aged 65-85 years with acute or convalescent COVID-19. The CDR3: CASSSSGTNARYEQYF. The CDR3 coding sequence is TGTGCCAGCAGTTCATCCGGGACAAACGCTCGTTACGAGCAGTACTTC.